This record looks at one T cell receptor beta chain sequence and its context. Original analysis: Estimates of nucleated cell counts were drawn from the amplification of reference gene primers. Repertoires were generated with immunoSEQ multiplex PCR, while TCRdb's copy carries only in-frame clones and drops some. V, J and clone size are taken as reported in that table, and D and trimming were inferred from the DNA itself. This sample has 120,000 to 150,000 clones; around four fifths occur once, and the top ten carry around 3.1%. The data originate from a study of blood T cell repertoires in COVID-19. As for the study in general: Acute and convalescent COVID-19 specimens originated in the United States, Italy and Spain. In each case, the material was cDNA or gDNA derived from T cells, B-cell-depleted T cells, or PBMCs.

Germline CDR1 reads MNHEY; CDR2 reads SVGAGI. CDR3 length: 16 residues. Germline trimming cut 4 bases from V and 0 bases from J; bases unmatched to any gene: 3. This chain joins TRBV6-5 and TRBJ1-4, with TRBD1 identical over 9 bases. The sample was peripheral blood. The clonotype originates from a woman aged 40 to 50 with active or convalescent COVID-19. The CDR3 loop is CASSLGQGSTNEKLFF. The CDR3 coding sequence is TGTGCCAGCAGTTTGGGACAGGGTTCAACTAATGAAAAACTGTTTTTT.